The clone carrying this TCR beta chain was detected many times. What it binds is unknown. This entry comes from a study of T cells after posttransplantation cyclophosphamide. Study-wide results and caveats: Recipient CMV seropositivity and CMV reactivation strongly tracked TRB clonality.

V was clipped by 6 bases and J by 0 bases; unmatched bases: 3. CDR1 is MNHEY, CDR2 SVGAGI, per germline. The length of the CDR3 is 15 residues. The data were produced by immunoSEQ multiplex PCR, yet TCRdb's version contains in-frame clones alone and is incomplete. The sample shows over 30,000 clones, no singletons; the ten largest hold roughly 1.1%. The source is a girl aged 5 to 17 in good health, CMV-negative, and a related stem cell transplant donor. The V and J genes are TRBV6-5 and TRBJ2-3, with 10 bases that match TRBD1. The material sequenced was PBMCs. The CDR3 bases are TGTGCCAGCAGACGACAGGGGGCGAGCACAGATACGCAGTATTTT. It yields the protein CASRRQGASTDTQYF.